This T cell receptor (beta chain) stems from a study of blood T cell repertoires in COVID-19. Whole-study context: Samples came from the United States, Italy and Spain, spanning acute and convalescent COVID-19.

Original processing notes: Reference gene primer amplification in the assay estimated nucleated cell counts. Profiled with immunoSEQ multiplex PCR; TCRdb holds only in-frame clones, not every one. The DNA gave D and trimming, while V, J and clone size come from that table. The sample has about 49,000 clones, 68% seen once. This clonotype was obtained from a woman between 65 and 79 years old with acute or convalescent COVID-19. The sequencing sample was made of peripheral blood.

The chain's CDR3 is CASSSNQGRDEQFF. The CDR3 DNA reads TGTGCCAGCAGTTCGAACCAGGGGAGGGATGAGCAGTTCTTC. V is TRBV27 and J is TRBJ2-1, with D possibly being TRBD2 (7 bases). Germline CDR1 is MNHEY and CDR2 is SMNVEV (reference sequence). This CDR3 has 14 residues. Deletions cut 4 bases from V and 8 bases from J, with 15 bases between.